This entry is about one T cell receptor beta chain. Its antigen is still unknown. This was the immunoSEQ v3 assay. Clones were sequenced by immunoSEQ multiplex PCR, and TCRdb holds only the in-frame ones, with some missing. This sample has roughly 60,000 clones, with 73% found just once. The data are from a study of TIL therapy for anti-PD-1-resistant metastatic lung cancer. The overall study: Tumors were harvested before any PD-1/PD-L1 blockade. The study, taken as a whole, reports: Treatment-naive, never-smoker and oncogene-addicted patients were overrepresented in this highly selected cohort. After infusion, TIL clonotypes partly replaced peripheral T cells and declined over months.

The CDR3 is 16 residues long. The germline CDR1 and CDR2 sequences are MDHEN and SYDVKM. V was cut by 1 base and J by 2 bases, with 12 bases left in between. Time point specified: pre-treatment sample, taken before nivolumab and TIL therapy. The V gene is TRBV28, the J gene TRBJ1-5; perhaps TRBD1 as D (5 bases). The starting material was blood, obtained at baseline. The TCR comes from a person aged 25 to 85 with non-small cell lung cancer. CDR3 DNA sequence: TGTGCCAGCAGTTTATTTATCAGGGTTGGCAATCAGCCCCAGCATTTT. Translation: CASSLFIRVGNQPQHF.